Presented here are 17 T cell receptor beta chains from one specimen sequenced in a study of cytomegalovirus exposure and HLA in healthy donors. PCR was performed using 60 Vbeta and 13 Jbeta primers. The method was immunoSEQ multiplex PCR; TCRdb's version includes in-frame clones alone and lacks a portion of them. The sample lists some 74,000 clones, approximately 70% occurring once. Sequenced input: PBMCs. Receptor source: a man aged 40-50 years in good health and CMV-seropositive.

In this sample, this clone turned up a few times. This specimen includes other DNA sequences encoding the same CDR3. This chain joins TRBV6-1 and TRBJ1-5, with a tentative D call TRBD1 (5 bases). V lost 6 bases and J lost 1, with 10 bases in between. This CDR3 is built from 14 residues. Germline loops: CDR1 MNHNS, CDR2 SASEGT. CDR3 sequence: CASSAGYSNQPQHF. CDR3 bases: TGTGCCAGCAGCGCAGGGTACAGCAATCAGCCCCAGCATTTT.

This clone was seen just once. The chain links TRBV29-1 to TRBJ1-1, with TRBD1 identical over 10 bases. From germline, CDR1 is SQVTM and CDR2 ANQGSEA. V dropped 6 bases and J dropped 4; count of bases not matched to a gene: 5. The CDR3 is made up of 13 amino acids. This CDR3 is CSVQGQGSTEAFF. The CDR3 DNA sequence: TGCAGCGTCCAGGGACAGGGGAGCACTGAAGCTTTCTTT.

The chain joins TRBV2 to TRBJ1-5, with a possible D match to TRBD1 (6 bases). The CDR3 is 15 residues long. The ends were cut back, 2 bases at V and 6 bases at J, with 14 bases in the middle. Germline V gene data show CDR1 as SNHLY and CDR2 as FYNNEI. This CDR3 reads CASSETGLAGQPQHF. CDR3 in DNA: TGTGCCAGCAGTGAAACAGGGTTGGCAGGTCAGCCCCAGCATTTT.

This clone was seen a handful of times. The V and J genes are TRBV20-1 and TRBJ1-1; TRBD1 is a possible D gene (6 bases). The CDR3 consists of 11 residues. CDR1 is DFQATT and CDR2 is SNEGSKA in the germline V gene (reference sequence). With 6 bases removed from V and 1 base from J, the gap between germline ends came to 6 bases. The CDR3 DNA follows: TGCAGTGCGGACAGGAACACTGAAGCTTTCTTT. Protein product: CSADRNTEAFF.

The chain has TRBV7-3 and TRBJ2-7; TRBD1 agrees at 9 bases. The V and J ends lost 5 bases and 7 bases, in that order; junction bases with no gene match: 6. The CDR3 runs 13 residues. Per germline, CDR1 SGHTA and CDR2 FQGTGA. CDR3: CASSPTGGREQYF. DNA for the CDR3: TGTGCCAGCAGCCCGACAGGGGGGAGGGAGCAGTACTTC.

V usage is TRBV5-8 and J usage is TRBJ2-5; no reliable D call. The CDR3 is made up of 11 amino acids. V gave up 4 bases and J gave up 5 bases, with 6 bases separating them. Per the germline V gene, CDR1 is SGHTS and CDR2 is YDEGEE. CDR3 nucleotide sequence: TGTGCCAGCAGCCAGAGGGAGACCCAGTACTTC. Translated: CASSQRETQYF.

This clone was counted only a few times. The J gene is TRBJ2-6, the V gene TRBV6-6; D unclear. CDR1 is MNHNY and CDR2 is SVGAGI in the germline V gene (reference sequence). V was pared by 9 bases and J by 0 bases, with 6 bases between. CDR3 size: 13 residues. CDR3 nucleotide sequence: TGTGCCAGTAGGAGCTCTGGGGCCAACGTCCTGACTTTC. Its translation: CASRSSGANVLTF.

The sample holds many counts of this clone. This chain uses TRBV4-1 with TRBJ1-5; TRBD1 might be the D (5 bases). This CDR3 comprises 17 residues. Germline V gene lookup returns CDR1 MGHRA and CDR2 YSYEKL. Trimming shortened V by 0 bases and J by 2 bases, and 14 bases separated the two germline ends. In nucleotides, the CDR3 is TGCGCCAGCAGCCAAGATCTTAGGCAGGGTGGCAATCAGCCCCAGCATTTT. Translating it yields CASSQDLRQGGNQPQHF.

The sample holds a few counts of this clone. The chain couples TRBV5-1 to TRBJ1-1, with 9 bases that match TRBD1. V lost 1 base, J lost 2 bases, and 0 bases stayed unmatched. The CDR3 is 14 amino acids. Germline assignment: CDR1 SGHRS and CDR2 YFSETQ. The CDR3 reads CASSLTGGNTEAFF. DNA for the CDR3: TGCGCCAGCAGCTTGACAGGGGGCAACACTGAAGCTTTCTTT.

Concerning this clone: An end of the junction does not agree with germline; a read error may underlie this. The chain has TRBV7-2 and TRBJ1-2; 8 bases fit TRBD1. This CDR3 has 12 residues. Germline V CDR1 and CDR2: SGHTA, FQGNSA. The CDR3 DNA reads as TGTGCCAGCAGCTTCTTGCAGGGGGCTAAGTCCTTC. Translation: CASSFLQGAKSF.

This chain connects TRBV30 to TRBJ2-1; D is perhaps TRBD1 (5 bases). The CDR3 contains 13 residues. Looked up from germline, CDR1 is GTSNPN and CDR2 is SVGIG (reference sequence). Trimming removed 4 bases at V and 9 bases at J, with 16 bases between. DNA of the CDR3: TGTGCCTGGACCAAAGACAGTTTTGGTGAGCAGTTCTTC. Encoded protein: CAWTKDSFGEQFF.

This clone showed up just once. For the CDR3, the DNA is TGTGCCAGCAGCTGGGCCGGCGGGGACATTCAGTACTTC. Protein product: CASSWAGGDIQYF. V gene TRBV11-3 combines with J gene TRBJ2-4; the D gene is possibly TRBD2 (6 bases). Trimming left V 4 bases short and J 8 bases short, with 12 bases between. There are 13 residues in the CDR3. Germline values: CDR1 SGHNT, CDR2 YENEEA.

The chain employs TRBV9 and TRBJ1-1; D gene uncertain. V lost 0 bases and J lost 4, with 16 bases in between. The CDR3 loop spans 16 amino acids. CDR1 is SGDLS and CDR2 is YYNGEE in the germline V gene. The CDR3 DNA follows: TGTGCCAGCAGCGTAGGGATCGGGCACGGGATCACTGAAGCTTTCTTT. Amino acids: CASSVGIGHGITEAFF.

The chain uses TRBV23-1 and TRBJ2-5, with no clear D. TRBV23-1 falls under the ORF class, with uncertain function. The CDR3 sequence is 14 residues long. V was trimmed by 0 bases and J by 7 bases, leaving 12 bases between them. CDR3 protein: CASSQSKRRVTQYF. The CDR3, as DNA: TGCGCCAGCAGTCAATCTAAACGTCGGGTGACCCAGTACTTC.

This clone was recorded a few times. A much larger clonotype is one base distant, so this may be a read error. The CDR3 does not end in the conserved phenylalanine or tryptophan, so this is likely a read error. The chain uses TRBV6-1 and TRBJ1-1; 8 nucleotides match TRBD1. The trim removed 7 bases at V and 6 bases at J, leaving 7 bases unmatched. Per germline, CDR1 MNHNS and CDR2 SASEGT. The CDR3 has 13 residues. CDR3 sequence reads: CASMSRGPPEAFV. CDR3 DNA: TGTGCCAGCATGAGCAGGGGGCCCCCTGAAGCTTTCGTT.

This clone appeared a few times. This chain joins TRBV25-1 and TRBJ2-1, with D perhaps TRBD1 (6 bases). The CDR3 loop spans 14 amino acids. V dropped 7 bases and J dropped 8 bases, with 18 bases sitting between them. Germline-derived CDR1 and CDR2 are MGHDK and SYGVNS. CDR3 coding DNA: TGTGCCAGCAACAAACAGGGACGGGCCGATGAGCAGTTCTTC. Its protein is CASNKQGRADEQFF.

There are a few counts of this clone. The chain carries TRBV6-5 and TRBJ1-6; 8 nucleotides agree with TRBD1. The CDR3 runs 14 residues. V lost 5 bases, J lost 10 bases, and 7 bases stayed unmatched. Germline CDR1 and CDR2: MNHEY and SVGAGI. CDR3 residues: CASSQGTGTSPLHF. The CDR3 DNA sequence: TGTGCCAGCAGTCAAGGGACAGGCACGTCACCCCTCCACTTT.